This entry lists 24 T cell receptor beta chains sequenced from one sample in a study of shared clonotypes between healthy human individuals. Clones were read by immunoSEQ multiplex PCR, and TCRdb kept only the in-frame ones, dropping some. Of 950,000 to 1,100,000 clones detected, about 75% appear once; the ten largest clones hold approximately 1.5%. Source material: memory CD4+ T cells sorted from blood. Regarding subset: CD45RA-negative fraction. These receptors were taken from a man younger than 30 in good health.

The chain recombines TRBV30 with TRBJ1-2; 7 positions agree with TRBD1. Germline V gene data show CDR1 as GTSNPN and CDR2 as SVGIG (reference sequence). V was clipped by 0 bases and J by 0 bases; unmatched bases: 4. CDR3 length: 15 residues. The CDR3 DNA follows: TGTGCCTGGAGTGTACGAGGGGGCACTAACTATGGCTACACCTTC. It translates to CAWSVRGGTNYGYTF.

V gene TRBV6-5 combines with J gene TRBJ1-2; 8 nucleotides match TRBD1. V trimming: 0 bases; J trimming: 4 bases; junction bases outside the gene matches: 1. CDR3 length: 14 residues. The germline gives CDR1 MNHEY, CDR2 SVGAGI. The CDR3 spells CASSYSTGAYGYTF. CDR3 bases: TGTGCCAGCAGTTACTCGACAGGGGCCTATGGCTACACCTTC.

The CDR3 sequence: CASSVGRGSGRMEEQFF. DNA of the CDR3: TGTGCCAGCAGCGTAGGGCGAGGGTCGGGGCGGATGGAGGAGCAGTTCTTC. V and J are TRBV9 and TRBJ2-1, with D perhaps TRBD1 or TRBD2 (5 bases each). Deletions cut 0 bases from V and 10 bases from J, with 23 bases between. Germline CDR1 and CDR2: SGDLS and YYNGEE. This CDR3 spans 17 amino acids.

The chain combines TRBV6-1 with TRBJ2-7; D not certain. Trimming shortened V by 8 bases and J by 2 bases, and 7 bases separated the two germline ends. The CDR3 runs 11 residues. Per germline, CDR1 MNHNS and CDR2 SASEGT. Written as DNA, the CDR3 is TGTGCCAGCCACAGAACCTACGAGCAGTACTTC. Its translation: CASHRTYEQYF.

Here the CDR3 reads CASSQNRVNEQFF. Here the CDR3 DNA reads TGTGCCAGCAGCCAGAACAGGGTCAATGAGCAGTTCTTC. The chain carries TRBV16 and TRBJ2-1; TRBD1 is a possible D gene (6 bases). The CDR3 is 13 amino acids. Looked up from germline, CDR1 is KGHSY and CDR2 is FQNENV. The V end lost 3 bases, the J end lost 6 bases, and 9 bases lay between the germline ends.

The CDR3 region has the DNA TGTGCCAGCAGCTTTTCAATCAGCTCCTACGAGCAGTACTTC. Protein sequence: CASSFSISSYEQYF. The rearrangement links TRBV5-5 to TRBJ2-7, with no clear D. Germline V lookup: CDR1 SGHKS, CDR2 YYEKEE (reference sequence). Trimming pared 2 bases from V and 0 bases from J, leaving 9 bases between. CDR3 length: 14 amino acids.

The CDR3 nucleotides are TGTGCCAGCAGTTCGCCAGGGGACGCGGACACGGGAATATATGGCTACACCTTC. As protein: CASSSPGDADTGIYGYTF. The rearrangement links TRBV28 to TRBJ1-2; D is perhaps TRBD1 (6 bases). This CDR3 contains 18 residues. Germline V CDR1 and CDR2: MDHEN, SYDVKM. V lost 4 bases to trimming and J lost 5 bases, with 26 bases between them.

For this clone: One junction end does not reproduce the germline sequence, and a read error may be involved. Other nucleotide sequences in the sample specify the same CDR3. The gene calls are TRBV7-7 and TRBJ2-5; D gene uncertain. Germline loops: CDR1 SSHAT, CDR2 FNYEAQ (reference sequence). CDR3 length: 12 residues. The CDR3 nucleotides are TGTGCTAGCAGCCCCTTAAGGGAGACCCAGTACTTC. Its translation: CASSPLRETQYF.

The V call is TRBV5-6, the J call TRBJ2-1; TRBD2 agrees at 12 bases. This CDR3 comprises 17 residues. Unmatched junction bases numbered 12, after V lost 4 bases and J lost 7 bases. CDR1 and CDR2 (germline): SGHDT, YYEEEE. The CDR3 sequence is CASSQKKLAGGVNEQFF. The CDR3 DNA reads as TGTGCCAGCAGCCAAAAAAAACTAGCGGGAGGCGTGAATGAGCAGTTCTTC. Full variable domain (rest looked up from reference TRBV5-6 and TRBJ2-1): DAGVTQSPTHLIKTRGQQVTLRCSPKSGHDTVSWYQQALGQGPQFIFQYYEEEERQRGNFPDRFSGHQFPNYSSELNVNALLLGDSALYLCASSQKKLAGGVNEQFFGPGTRLTVL.

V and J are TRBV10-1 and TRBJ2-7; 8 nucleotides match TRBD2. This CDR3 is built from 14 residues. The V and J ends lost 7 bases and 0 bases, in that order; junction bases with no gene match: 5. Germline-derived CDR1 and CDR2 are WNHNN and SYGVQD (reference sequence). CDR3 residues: CASTQRGSSYEQYF. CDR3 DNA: TGCGCCAGCACCCAGCGGGGGAGCTCCTACGAGCAGTACTTC.

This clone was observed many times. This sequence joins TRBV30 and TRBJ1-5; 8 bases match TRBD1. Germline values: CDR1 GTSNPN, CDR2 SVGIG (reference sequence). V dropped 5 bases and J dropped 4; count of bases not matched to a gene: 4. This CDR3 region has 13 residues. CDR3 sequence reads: CAWARDRNQPQHF. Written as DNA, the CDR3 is TGTGCCTGGGCCCGGGACAGGAATCAGCCCCAGCATTTT.

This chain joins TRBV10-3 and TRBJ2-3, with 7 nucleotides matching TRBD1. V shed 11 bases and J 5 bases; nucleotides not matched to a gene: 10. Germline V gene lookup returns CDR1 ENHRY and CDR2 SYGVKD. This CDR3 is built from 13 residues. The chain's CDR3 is CAAVRGPGDTQYF. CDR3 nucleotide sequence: TGTGCCGCCGTTAGGGGGCCGGGAGATACGCAGTATTTT.

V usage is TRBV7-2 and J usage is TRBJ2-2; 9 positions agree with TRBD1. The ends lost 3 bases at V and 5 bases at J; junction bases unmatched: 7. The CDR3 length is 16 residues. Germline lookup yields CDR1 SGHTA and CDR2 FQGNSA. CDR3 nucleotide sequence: TGTGCCAGCAGCTTTGGGGGACAGGGTGTGACCGGGGAGCTGTTTTTT. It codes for CASSFGGQGVTGELFF.

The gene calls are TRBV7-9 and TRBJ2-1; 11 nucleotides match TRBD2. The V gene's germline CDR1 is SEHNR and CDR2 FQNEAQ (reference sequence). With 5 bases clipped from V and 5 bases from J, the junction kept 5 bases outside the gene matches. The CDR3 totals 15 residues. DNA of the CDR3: TGTGCCAGCAGCCCCGGGACTAGCGGCAACAATGAGCAGTTCTTC. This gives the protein CASSPGTSGNNEQFF.

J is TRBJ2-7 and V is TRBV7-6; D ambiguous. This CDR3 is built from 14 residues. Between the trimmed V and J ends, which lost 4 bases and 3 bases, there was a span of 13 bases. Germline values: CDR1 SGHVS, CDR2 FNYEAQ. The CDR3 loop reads CASSSSTGVYEQYF. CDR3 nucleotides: TGTGCCAGCAGCTCTTCTACGGGCGTCTACGAGCAGTACTTC. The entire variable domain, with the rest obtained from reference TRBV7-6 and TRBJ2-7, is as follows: GAGVSQSPRYKVTKRGQDVALRCDPISGHVSLYWYRQALGQGPEFLTYFNYEAQQDKSGLPNDRFSAERPEGSISTLTIQRTEQRDSAMYRCASSSSTGVYEQYFGPGTRLTVT.

The CDR3 sequence: CASRDTGGQPQHF. In DNA form, the CDR3 reads TGTGCCAGCAGGGACACAGGGGGACAGCCCCAGCATTTT. The genes are TRBV6-6 and TRBJ1-5, with TRBD1 identical over 8 bases. Looked up from germline, CDR1 is MNHNY and CDR2 is SVGAGI (reference sequence). V dropped 6 bases and J dropped 7; count of bases not matched to a gene: 5. The CDR3 covers 13 residues.

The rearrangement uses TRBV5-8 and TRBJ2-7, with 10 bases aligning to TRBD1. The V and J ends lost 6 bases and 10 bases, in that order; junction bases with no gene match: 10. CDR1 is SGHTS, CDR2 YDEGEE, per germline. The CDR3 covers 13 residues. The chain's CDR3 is CASTADRGTVQYF. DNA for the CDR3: TGTGCCAGCACAGCGGACAGGGGGACAGTCCAGTACTTC. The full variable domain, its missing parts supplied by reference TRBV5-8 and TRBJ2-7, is EAGVTQSPTHLIKTRGQQATLRCSPISGHTSVYWYQQALGLGLQFLLWYDEGEERNRGNFPPRFSGRQFPNYSSELNVNALELEDSALYLCASTADRGTVQYFGPGTRLTVT.

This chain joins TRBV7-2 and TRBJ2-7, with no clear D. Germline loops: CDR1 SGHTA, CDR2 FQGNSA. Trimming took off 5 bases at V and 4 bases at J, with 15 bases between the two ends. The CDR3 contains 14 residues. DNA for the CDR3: TGTGCCAGCAGCCCGTCGGACCCCTCTTACGAGCAGTACTTC. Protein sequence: CASSPSDPSYEQYF.

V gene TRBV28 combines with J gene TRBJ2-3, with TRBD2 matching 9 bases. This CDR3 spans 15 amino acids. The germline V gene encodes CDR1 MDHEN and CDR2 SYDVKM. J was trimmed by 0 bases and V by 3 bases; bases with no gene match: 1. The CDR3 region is CASSLSGGSTDTQYF. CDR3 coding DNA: TGTGCCAGCAGTTTGAGCGGGGGGAGCACAGATACGCAGTATTTT.

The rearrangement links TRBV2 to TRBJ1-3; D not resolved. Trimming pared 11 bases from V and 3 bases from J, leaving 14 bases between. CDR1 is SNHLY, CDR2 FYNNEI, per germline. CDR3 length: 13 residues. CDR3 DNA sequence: TGTGCCGAGGCGTCCAGGCTTGGAAACACCATATATTTT. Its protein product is CAEASRLGNTIYF.

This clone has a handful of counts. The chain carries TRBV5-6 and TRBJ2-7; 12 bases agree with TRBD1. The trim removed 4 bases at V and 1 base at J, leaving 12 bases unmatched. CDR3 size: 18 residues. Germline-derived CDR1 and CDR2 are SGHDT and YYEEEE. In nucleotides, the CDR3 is TGTGCCAGCAGCCCAGGGACAGGGGGCTTCCTACCTTCCTACGAGCAGTACTTC. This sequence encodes CASSPGTGGFLPSYEQYF. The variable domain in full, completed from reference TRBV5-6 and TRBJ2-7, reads DAGVTQSPTHLIKTRGQQVTLRCSPKSGHDTVSWYQQALGQGPQFIFQYYEEEERQRGNFPDRFSGHQFPNYSSELNVNALLLGDSALYLCASSPGTGGFLPSYEQYFGPGTRLTVT.

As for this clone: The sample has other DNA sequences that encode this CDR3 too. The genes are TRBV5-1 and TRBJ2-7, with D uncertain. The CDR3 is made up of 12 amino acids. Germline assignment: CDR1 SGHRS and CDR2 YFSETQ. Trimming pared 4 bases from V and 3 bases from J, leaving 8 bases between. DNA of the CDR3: TGCGCCAGCAGCCCCGCCAGCTACGAGCAGTACTTC. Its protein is CASSPASYEQYF.

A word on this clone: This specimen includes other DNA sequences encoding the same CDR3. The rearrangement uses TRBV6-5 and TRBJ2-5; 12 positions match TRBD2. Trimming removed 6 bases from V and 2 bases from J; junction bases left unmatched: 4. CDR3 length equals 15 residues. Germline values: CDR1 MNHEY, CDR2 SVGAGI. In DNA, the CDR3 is TGTGCCAGCAGACAAACTAGCGGGGGGCAAGAGACCCAGTACTTC. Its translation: CASRQTSGGQETQYF.

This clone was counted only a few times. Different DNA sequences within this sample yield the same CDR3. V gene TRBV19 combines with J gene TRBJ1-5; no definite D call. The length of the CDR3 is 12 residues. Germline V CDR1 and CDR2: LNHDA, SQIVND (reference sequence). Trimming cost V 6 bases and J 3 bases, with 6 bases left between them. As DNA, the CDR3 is TGTGCCAGTAGAGGCTCCAATCAGCCCCAGCATTTT. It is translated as CASRGSNQPQHF.